This TCR beta chain was sequenced for a study of OX40 agonist ivuxolimab in advanced cancers. Profiling relied on immunoSEQ multiplex PCR, and the TCRdb table lists in-frame clones only, not all of them. The sample yields 40,000 to 50,000 clones, more than 80% seen once. The CDR3 length is 15 residues. CDR1 is SGHNT and CDR2 is YYREEE in the germline V gene (reference sequence). V shed 0 bases, J shed 2 bases, and the junction held 1 base outside the gene matches. The rearrangement uses TRBV5-4 and TRBJ2-1; 8 bases are shared with TRBD2. Source: CD4+ or CD8+ T cells sorted from blood, taken in a trial of the OX40 agonist ivuxolimab. The source is an adult with an advanced solid tumor such as melanoma, head and neck, liver or kidney cancer. This CDR3 reads CASSLASGPYNEQFF. Here the CDR3 DNA reads TGTGCCAGCAGCTTGGCTAGCGGGCCCTACAATGAGCAGTTCTTC.